This T cell receptor beta chain was obtained from a study of blood T cells in healthy people across ages. CDR1 and CDR2 from the germline V gene are SGHAT and FQNNGV. Trimming pared 8 bases from V and 3 bases from J, leaving 5 bases between. The length of the CDR3 is 11 residues. Combining a sample-barcoded 5' primer with a J-beta primer mix, a second PCR ran for 7 to 11 cycles. The template-switch adaptor was a 5' adaptor with 12 random nucleotides. It tagged each cDNA molecule. TCRdb passed the 5' RACE reads through MiXCR, listing each CDR3 protein once. The data show under 1 million distinct CDR3 sequences, with around 45% seen just once and under 20% held by the top ten.

This clonotype was obtained from a man between 60 and 75 years old in good health. Sequenced: blood. V is TRBV11-2 and J is TRBJ1-5, with D perhaps matching TRBD1 (5 bases). CDR3 in amino acids: CASGHNQPQHF. The DNA of the CDR3 is TGTGCCAGCGGACACAATCAGCCCCAGCATTTT.